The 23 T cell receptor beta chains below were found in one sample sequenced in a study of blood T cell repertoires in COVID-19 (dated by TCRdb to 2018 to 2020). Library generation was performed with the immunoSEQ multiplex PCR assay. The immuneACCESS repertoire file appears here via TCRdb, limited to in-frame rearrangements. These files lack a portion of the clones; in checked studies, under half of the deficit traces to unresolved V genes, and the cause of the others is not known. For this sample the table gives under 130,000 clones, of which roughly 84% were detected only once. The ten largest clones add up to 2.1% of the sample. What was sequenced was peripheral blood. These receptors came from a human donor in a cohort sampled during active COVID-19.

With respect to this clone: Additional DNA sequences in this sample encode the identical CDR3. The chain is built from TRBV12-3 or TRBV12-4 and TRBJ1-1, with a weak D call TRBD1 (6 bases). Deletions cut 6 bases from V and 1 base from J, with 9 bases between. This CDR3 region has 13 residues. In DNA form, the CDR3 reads TGTGCCAGCAGCCTAGGGGGGAACACTGAAGCTTTCTTT. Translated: CASSLGGNTEAFF.

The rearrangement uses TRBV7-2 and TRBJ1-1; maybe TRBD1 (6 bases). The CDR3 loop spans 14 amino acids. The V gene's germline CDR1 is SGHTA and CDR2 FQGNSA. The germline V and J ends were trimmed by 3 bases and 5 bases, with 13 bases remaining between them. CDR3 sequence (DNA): TGTGCCAGCAGCTTTTACGAGGGGGAAACTGAAGCTTTCTTT. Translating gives CASSFYEGETEAFF.

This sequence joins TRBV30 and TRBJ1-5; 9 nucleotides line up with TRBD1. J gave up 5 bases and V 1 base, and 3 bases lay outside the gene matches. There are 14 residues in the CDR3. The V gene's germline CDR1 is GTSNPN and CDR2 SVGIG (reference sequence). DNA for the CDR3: TGTGCCTGGAGTGCGACAGGGGGGGATCAGCCCCAGCATTTT. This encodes CAWSATGGDQPQHF.

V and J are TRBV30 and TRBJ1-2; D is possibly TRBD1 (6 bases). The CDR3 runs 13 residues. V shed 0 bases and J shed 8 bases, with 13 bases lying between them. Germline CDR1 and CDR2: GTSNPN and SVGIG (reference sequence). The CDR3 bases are TGTGCCTGGAGTGTACTGGGGCAGGGGGGCTACACCTTC. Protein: CAWSVLGQGGYTF.

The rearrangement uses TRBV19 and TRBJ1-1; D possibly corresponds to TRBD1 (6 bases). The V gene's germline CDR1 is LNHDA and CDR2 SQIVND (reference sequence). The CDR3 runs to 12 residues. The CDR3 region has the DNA TGTGCTTCGAGGGGACAGAACACTGAAGCTTTCTTT. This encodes CASRGQNTEAFF.

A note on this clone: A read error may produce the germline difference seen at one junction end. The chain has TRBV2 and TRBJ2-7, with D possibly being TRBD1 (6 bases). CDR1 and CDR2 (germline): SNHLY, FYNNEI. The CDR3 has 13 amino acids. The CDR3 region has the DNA TGTGCCAGCAGTGAGGATGGACAGCGTCATAAAAACTTC. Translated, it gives CASSEDGQRHKNF.

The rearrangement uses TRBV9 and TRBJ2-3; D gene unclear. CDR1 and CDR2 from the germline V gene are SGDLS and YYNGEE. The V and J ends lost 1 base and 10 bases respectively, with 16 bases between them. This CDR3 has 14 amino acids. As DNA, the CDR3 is TGTGCCAGCAGCGTATCAGGCGCTTCTGAAGCGCAGTATTTT. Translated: CASSVSGASEAQYF. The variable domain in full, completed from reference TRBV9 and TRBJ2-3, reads DSGVTQTPKHLITATGQRVTLRCSPRSGDLSVYWYQQSLDQGLQFLIQYYNGEERAKGNILERFSAQQFPDLHSELNLSSLELGDSALYFCASSVSGASEAQYFGPGTRLTVL.

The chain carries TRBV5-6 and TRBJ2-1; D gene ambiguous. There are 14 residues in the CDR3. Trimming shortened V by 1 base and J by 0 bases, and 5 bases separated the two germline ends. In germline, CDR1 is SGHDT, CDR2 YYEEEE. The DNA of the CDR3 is TGTGCCAGCAGCTTGTTTTACTCCTACAATGAGCAGTTCTTC. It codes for CASSLFYSYNEQFF.

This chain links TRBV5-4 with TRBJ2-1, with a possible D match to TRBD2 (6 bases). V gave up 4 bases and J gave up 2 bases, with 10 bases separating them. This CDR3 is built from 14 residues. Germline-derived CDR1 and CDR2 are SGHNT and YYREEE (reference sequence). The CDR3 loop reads CASSLASTYNEQFF. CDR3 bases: TGTGCCAGCAGCCTAGCGAGCACCTACAATGAGCAGTTCTTC.

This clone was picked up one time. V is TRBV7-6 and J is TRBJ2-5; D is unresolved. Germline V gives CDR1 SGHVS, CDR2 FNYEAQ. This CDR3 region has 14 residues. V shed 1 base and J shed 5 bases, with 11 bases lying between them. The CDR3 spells CASSLGAGEETQYF. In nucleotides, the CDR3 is TGTGCCAGCAGCTTAGGGGCTGGTGAGGAGACCCAGTACTTC.

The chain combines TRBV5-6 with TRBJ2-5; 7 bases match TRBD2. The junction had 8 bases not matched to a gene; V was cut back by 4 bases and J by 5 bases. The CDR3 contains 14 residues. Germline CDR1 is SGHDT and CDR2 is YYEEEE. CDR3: CASSRPGGRETQYF. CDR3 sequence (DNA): TGTGCCAGCAGCCGCCCGGGGGGAAGGGAGACCCAGTACTTC.

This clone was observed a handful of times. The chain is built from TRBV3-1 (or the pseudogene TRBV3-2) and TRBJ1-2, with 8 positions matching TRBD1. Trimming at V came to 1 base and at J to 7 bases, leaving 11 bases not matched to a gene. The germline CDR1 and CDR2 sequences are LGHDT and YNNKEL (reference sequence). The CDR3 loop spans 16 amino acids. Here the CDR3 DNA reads TGTGCCAGCAGCCAAGGGAGGACAGGGCGTGATCGTGGCTACACCTTC. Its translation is CASSQGRTGRDRGYTF.

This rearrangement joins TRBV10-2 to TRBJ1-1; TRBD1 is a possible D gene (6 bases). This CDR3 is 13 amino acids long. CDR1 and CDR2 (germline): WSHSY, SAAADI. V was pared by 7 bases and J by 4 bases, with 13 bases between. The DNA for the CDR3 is TGCGCCAGCACCTCAGGGGATCTCACTGAAGCTTTCTTT. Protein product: CASTSGDLTEAFF.

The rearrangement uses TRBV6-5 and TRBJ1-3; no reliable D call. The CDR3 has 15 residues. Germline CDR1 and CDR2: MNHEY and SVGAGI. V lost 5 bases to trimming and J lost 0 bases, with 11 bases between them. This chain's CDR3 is CASSPSTISGNTIYF. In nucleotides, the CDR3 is TGTGCCAGCAGTCCGAGCACCATCTCTGGAAACACCATATATTTT.

The CDR3 here is CASSSAGGQETQYF. Here the CDR3 DNA reads TGCGCCAGCAGTTCCGCCGGGGGTCAAGAGACCCAGTACTTC. The chain couples TRBV5-1 to TRBJ2-5; TRBD2 might be the D (6 bases). CDR1 is SGHRS, CDR2 YFSETQ, per germline. The CDR3 consists of 14 residues. Between the trimmed V and J ends, which lost 5 bases and 2 bases, there was a span of 13 bases.

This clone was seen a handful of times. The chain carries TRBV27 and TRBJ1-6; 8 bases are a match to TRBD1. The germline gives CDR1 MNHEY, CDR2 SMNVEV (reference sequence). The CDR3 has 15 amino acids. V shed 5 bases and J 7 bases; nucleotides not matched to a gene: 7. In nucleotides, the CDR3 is TGTGCCAGCAGTCTCTCCGGGACAGGAAATTCACCCCTCCACTTT. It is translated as CASSLSGTGNSPLHF.

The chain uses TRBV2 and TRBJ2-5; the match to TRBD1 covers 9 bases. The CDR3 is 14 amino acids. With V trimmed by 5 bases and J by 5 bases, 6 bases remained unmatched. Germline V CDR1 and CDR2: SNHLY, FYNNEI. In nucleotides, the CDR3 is TGTGCCAGCAGTCAGACAGGGGGGGTGGAGACCCAGTACTTC. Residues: CASSQTGGVETQYF.

This chain's CDR3 is CASSFGGPPSTDTQYF. Here the CDR3 DNA reads TGTGCCAGCAGCTTCGGAGGGCCCCCTAGCACAGATACGCAGTATTTT. The gene calls are TRBV6-6 and TRBJ2-3, with D possibly being TRBD2 (6 bases). Trimming removed 6 bases at V and 0 bases at J, with 16 bases between. CDR1 and CDR2 from the germline V gene are MNHNY and SVGAGI (reference sequence). The CDR3 loop spans 16 amino acids.

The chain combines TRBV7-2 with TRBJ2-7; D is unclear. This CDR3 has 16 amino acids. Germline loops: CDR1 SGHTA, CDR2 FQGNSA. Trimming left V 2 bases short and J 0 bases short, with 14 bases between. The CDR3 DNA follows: TGTGCCAGCAGCTTAACCGCAGTTCCCCCCTCCTACGAGCAGTACTTC. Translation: CASSLTAVPPSYEQYF.

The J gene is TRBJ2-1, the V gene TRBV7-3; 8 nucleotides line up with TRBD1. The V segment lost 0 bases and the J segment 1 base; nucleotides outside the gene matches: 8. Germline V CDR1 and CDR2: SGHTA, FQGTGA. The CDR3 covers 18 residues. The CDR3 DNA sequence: TGTGCCAGCAGCTTAACCCTAACGACAGGGGTTTCCTACAATGAGCAGTTCTTC. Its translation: CASSLTLTTGVSYNEQFF. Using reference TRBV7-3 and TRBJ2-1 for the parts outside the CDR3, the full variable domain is GAGVSQTPSNKVTEKGKYVELRCDPISGHTALYWYRQSLGQGPEFLIYFQGTGAADDSGLPNDRFFAVRPEGSVSTLKIQRTERGDSAVYLCASSLTLTTGVSYNEQFFGPGTRLTVL.

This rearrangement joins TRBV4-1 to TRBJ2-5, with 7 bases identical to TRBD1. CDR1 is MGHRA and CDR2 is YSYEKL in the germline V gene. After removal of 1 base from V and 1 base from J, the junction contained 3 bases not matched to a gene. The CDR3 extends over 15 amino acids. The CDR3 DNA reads TGCGCCAGCAGCCAAGCCGGGACAGCCCAAGAGACCCAGTACTTC. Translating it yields CASSQAGTAQETQYF.

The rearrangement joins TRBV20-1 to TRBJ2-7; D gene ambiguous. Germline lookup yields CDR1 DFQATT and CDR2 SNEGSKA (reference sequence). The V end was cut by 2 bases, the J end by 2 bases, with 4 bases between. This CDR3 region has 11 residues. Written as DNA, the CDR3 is TGCAGTGCTAGAATCGCCTACGAGCAGTACTTC. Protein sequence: CSARIAYEQYF.

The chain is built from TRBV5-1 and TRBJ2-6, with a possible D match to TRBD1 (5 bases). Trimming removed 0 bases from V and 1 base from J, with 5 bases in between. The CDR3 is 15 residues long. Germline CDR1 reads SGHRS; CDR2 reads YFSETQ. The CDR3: CASSLEGSGANVLTF. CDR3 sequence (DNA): TGCGCCAGCAGCTTGGAGGGGTCTGGGGCCAACGTCCTGACTTTC.